The 14 T cell receptor beta chains presented below share a single source sample, sequenced in a study of OX40 agonist ivuxolimab in advanced cancers. Data came from immunoSEQ multiplex PCR; TCRdb stores just in-frame clones and leaves some out. This table holds tens of thousands of clones, about 88% found once. The sequences come from CD4+ or CD8+ T cells sorted from blood, collected in a trial of the OX40 agonist ivuxolimab. These receptors were taken from an adult with an advanced solid tumor such as melanoma, head and neck, liver or kidney cancer.

The chain joins TRBV2 to TRBJ1-5, with 7 positions matching TRBD1. CDR1 and CDR2 from the germline V gene are SNHLY and FYNNEI. CDR3 length: 20 residues. V was pared by 7 bases and J by 5 bases, with 26 bases of the junction left unmatched. CDR3 amino acids: CASTPLLTGQARSRDQPQHF. In DNA form, the CDR3 reads TGTGCCAGCACCCCCTTACTCACAGGACAGGCCAGATCAAGGGATCAGCCCCAGCATTTT.

The gene calls are TRBV19 and TRBJ1-1, with 8 bases fitting TRBD1. The V segment lost 3 bases and the J segment 2 bases; nucleotides outside the gene matches: 8. This CDR3 region has 16 residues. Germline V gene sequence: CDR1 LNHDA, CDR2 SQIVND (reference sequence). CDR3 protein: CASSIETGASNTEAFF. CDR3 nucleotide sequence: TGTGCCAGTAGTATCGAGACAGGGGCGAGTAACACTGAAGCTTTCTTT.

The V call is TRBV6-5, the J call TRBJ2-3; D may be TRBD2 (6 bases). The CDR3 is 15 residues long. Germline loops: CDR1 MNHEY, CDR2 SVGAGI. Trimming removed 0 bases from V and 6 bases from J, with 13 bases in between. The CDR3 here is CASSYSGGAGDTQYF. CDR3 in DNA: TGTGCCAGCAGTTACTCTGGGGGAGCGGGCGATACGCAGTATTTT.

V usage is TRBV27 and J usage is TRBJ2-1; 12 bases align to TRBD1. The junction had 7 bases not matched to a gene; V was cut back by 5 bases and J by 8 bases. Germline-derived CDR1 and CDR2 are MNHEY and SMNVEV (reference sequence). The CDR3 has 15 residues. CDR3 bases: TGTGCCAGCAGTCGCGGGACAGGGGGCTTGTATGAGCAGTTCTTC. This codes for CASSRGTGGLYEQFF.

This chain links TRBV11-1 with TRBJ2-1, with 8 bases identical to TRBD2. The CDR3 is 15 amino acids. Germline values: CDR1 SGHAT, CDR2 FQDESV (reference sequence). After removal of 5 bases from V and 7 bases from J, the junction contained 10 bases not matched to a gene. The CDR3 region has the DNA TGTGCCAGCAGCCCCTCAGGACTAGCCGGGAATGAGCAGTTCTTC. Its protein is CASSPSGLAGNEQFF.

The J gene is TRBJ1-5, the V gene TRBV7-9; 8 bases map to TRBD1. CDR1 and CDR2 (germline): SEHNR, FQNEAQ (reference sequence). V shed 5 bases, J shed 8 bases, and the junction held 8 bases outside the gene matches. The CDR3 is 14 amino acids. For the CDR3, the DNA is TGTGCCAGCAGCAATACAGGGGGGTGGGAGCCCCAGCATTTT. Its protein is CASSNTGGWEPQHF.

The chain couples TRBV11-1 to TRBJ2-7, with 8 bases aligning to TRBD1. Germline V gene data show CDR1 as SGHAT and CDR2 as FQDESV (reference sequence). This CDR3 is 14 amino acids long. V was pared by 6 bases and J by 6 bases, with 10 bases of the junction left unmatched. The CDR3 DNA follows: TGTGCCAGCAGTTTTGGACAGGGTAGGCTCGAGCAGTACTTC. Amino acids: CASSFGQGRLEQYF.

The chain joins TRBV6-1 to TRBJ2-1; D is unclear. The CDR3 has 15 amino acids. Trimming cost V 6 bases and J 0 bases, with 12 bases left between them. In germline, CDR1 is MNHNS, CDR2 SASEGT. The CDR3 is CASSQDGSSYNEQFF. The DNA for the CDR3 is TGTGCCAGCAGCCAAGACGGAAGCTCCTACAATGAGCAGTTCTTC.

This chain uses TRBV4-1 with TRBJ2-1; the match to TRBD2 covers 9 bases. V dropped 1 base and J dropped 0; count of bases not matched to a gene: 10. Germline values: CDR1 MGHRA, CDR2 YSYEKL. This CDR3 is built from 19 residues. The CDR3 DNA is TGCGCCAGCAGCCAAGCCCCTCCCTTGCGGGAGGGCTCCTACAATGAGCAGTTCTTC. This encodes CASSQAPPLREGSYNEQFF.

The chain uses TRBV9 and TRBJ2-5; TRBD2 might be the D (5 bases). V was pared by 4 bases and J by 7 bases, with 17 bases between. From germline, CDR1 is SGDLS and CDR2 YYNGEE. The CDR3 spans 14 residues. The CDR3, as DNA: TGTGCCAGCAGCCCATTCACGGTCGGAGGGACCCAGTACTTC. This gives the protein CASSPFTVGGTQYF. Filled out from reference TRBV9 and TRBJ2-5, the complete variable domain reads DSGVTQTPKHLITATGQRVTLRCSPRSGDLSVYWYQQSLDQGLQFLIQYYNGEERAKGNILERFSAQQFPDLHSELNLSSLELGDSALYFCASSPFTVGGTQYFGPGTRLLVL.

This clone has a single count. This chain uses TRBV27 with TRBJ2-2, with 12 bases identical to TRBD2. The CDR3 sequence is 16 residues long. V was pared by 6 bases and J by 2 bases, with 4 bases of the junction left unmatched. Germline CDR1 and CDR2: MNHEY and SMNVEV (reference sequence). Here the CDR3 DNA reads TGTGCCAGCAGCCTACTAGCGGGAGGTAACACCGGGGAGCTGTTTTTT. Translating it yields CASSLLAGGNTGELFF.

As regards this clone: Given a much more abundant clone one base away, this may be a read error. This rearrangement joins TRBV14 to TRBJ2-2; D is possibly TRBD2 (6 bases). There are 15 residues in the CDR3. The V and J ends lost 5 bases and 6 bases respectively, with 16 bases between them. Germline CDR1 SGHDN, CDR2 FVKESK. The CDR3 DNA sequence: TGTGCCAGCAGCTCCGGCGGGGCCCTCGCCGGGGAGCTGTTTTTT. Encoded protein: CASSSGGALAGELFF.

The V and J genes are TRBV15 and TRBJ2-7; possible D gene TRBD1, 7 bases. V was trimmed by 8 bases and J by 6 bases, leaving 20 bases between them. The CDR3 has 14 residues. CDR1 is LNHNV and CDR2 is YYDKDF in the germline V gene (reference sequence). The CDR3 DNA follows: TGTGCCACCTCCCACAGGGGAGGCTGGGCCGAGCAGTACTTC. Amino acid sequence: CATSHRGGWAEQYF.

The J gene is TRBJ1-1, the V gene TRBV29-1, with TRBD1 matching 10 bases. This CDR3 is built from 15 residues. J gave up 5 bases and V 6 bases, and 12 bases lay outside the gene matches. Germline assignment: CDR1 SQVTM and CDR2 ANQGSEA. CDR3 in amino acids: CSVSATGGGRTEAFF. The CDR3 DNA follows: TGCAGCGTCAGCGCGACAGGGGGCGGGAGAACTGAAGCTTTCTTT.